This TCR beta chain was sequenced during a study of OX40 agonist ivuxolimab in advanced cancers. Background on the study: Ivuxolimab, an agonistic anti-OX40 (CD134) antibody, was given to patients. Under the entry rules, prior anti-PD-1, anti-PD-L1 or anti-CTLA-4 therapy was allowed, and 35% to 40% had some. The diagnoses of dose-escalation patients were hepatocellular carcinoma, melanoma, renal cell or head and neck cancer. General study results and limits: Among the lowest levels of clonal expansion were found in partial responders at 0.1-3.0 mg/kg.

The CDR3 contains 16 residues. V shed 3 bases and J 2 bases; nucleotides not matched to a gene: 5. Germline V lookup: CDR1 SGHAT, CDR2 FQDESV (reference sequence). Here immunoSEQ multiplex PCR was the method, and the copy in TCRdb shows in-frame clones only, minus some. Here the sample spans about 90,000 clones, approximately 91% being singletons. Comments on this clone: The antigen is unknown.

The chain uses TRBV11-1 and TRBJ2-3; 10 bases map to TRBD2. The TCR originated in an adult with an advanced solid tumor such as melanoma, head and neck, liver or kidney cancer. The sequences come from CD4+ or CD8+ T cells sorted from blood, collected in a trial of the OX40 agonist ivuxolimab. The CDR3 sequence: CASSLETSGTTDTQYF. DNA of the CDR3: TGTGCCAGCAGCTTGGAAACTAGCGGGACCACAGATACGCAGTATTTT.